The 32 T cell receptor beta chains below come from one sample, sequenced in a study of OX40 agonist ivuxolimab in advanced cancers. Sequencing used immunoSEQ multiplex PCR; TCRdb keeps in-frame clones, though not all of them. The repertoire has some 19,000 clones, 80% to 90% of them found once; the top ten carry 20% to 30%. The sample was CD4+ or CD8+ T cells sorted from blood, taken in a trial of the OX40 agonist ivuxolimab. Receptors were obtained from an adult with an advanced solid tumor such as melanoma, head and neck, liver or kidney cancer.

V is TRBV15 and J is TRBJ2-1; 10 bases fit TRBD2. V shed 0 bases and J 8 bases; nucleotides not matched to a gene: 4. This CDR3 is 15 amino acids long. CDR1 and CDR2 (germline): LNHNV, YYDKDF (reference sequence). CDR3 protein: CATSREAGGPDEQFF. CDR3 coding DNA: TGTGCCACCAGCAGAGAAGCGGGGGGGCCCGATGAGCAGTTCTTC.

CDR3 in amino acids: CASVPPTGYEYF. In nucleotides, the CDR3 is TGTGCCAGCGTTCCCCCGACAGGATACGAGTACTTC. The V call is TRBV7-8, the J call TRBJ2-7; tentatively, D is TRBD1 (6 bases). This CDR3 comprises 12 residues. Germline-derived CDR1 and CDR2 are SGHVS and FQNEAQ. V was shortened by 8 bases and J by 11 bases, with 19 bases between the two germline ends.

This chain joins TRBV6-5 and TRBJ2-3, with 7 nucleotides matching TRBD1. V trimming: 6 bases; J trimming: 3 bases; junction bases outside the gene matches: 6. The CDR3 extends over 14 amino acids. Germline CDR1 and CDR2: MNHEY and SVGAGI. The CDR3, as DNA: TGTGCCAGCAGCCCCAGGGGGAGTACAGATACGCAGTATTTT. This gives the protein CASSPRGSTDTQYF.

The V call is TRBV7-6, the J call TRBJ2-7; D gene ambiguous. The CDR3 length is 13 residues. Germline-derived CDR1 and CDR2 are SGHVS and FNYEAQ. Trimming removed 0 bases from V and 0 bases from J, with 3 bases in between. The CDR3 here is CASSLAGSYEQYF. CDR3 sequence (DNA): TGTGCCAGCAGCTTAGCAGGCTCCTACGAGCAGTACTTC.

V and J are TRBV6-1 and TRBJ2-7; TRBD1 matches 10 bases. Germline V gene data show CDR1 as MNHNS and CDR2 as SASEGT. V trimming: 6 bases; J trimming: 5 bases; junction bases outside the gene matches: 7. The length of the CDR3 is 14 residues. The CDR3 DNA sequence: TGTGCCAGCAGCAAGACCGGGACAGGGGACGAGCAGTACTTC. This encodes CASSKTGTGDEQYF.

The chain uses TRBV7-3 and TRBJ2-2; either TRBD1 or TRBD2 may fit D (5 bases each). From germline, CDR1 is SGHTA and CDR2 FQGTGA. V lost 2 bases and J 5 bases, leaving 6 bases between the germline ends. The CDR3 contains 13 residues. The DNA of the CDR3 is TGTGCCAGCAGCTTAGGGGGTACCGGGGAGCTGTTTTTT. Amino acid sequence: CASSLGGTGELFF.

The gene calls are TRBV27 and TRBJ1-1; the match to TRBD1 covers 11 bases. The junction had 4 bases not matched to a gene; V was cut back by 2 bases and J by 2 bases. The CDR3 loop spans 16 amino acids. Germline lookup yields CDR1 MNHEY and CDR2 SMNVEV (reference sequence). The CDR3 protein is CASSLQDRGQNTEAFF. CDR3 DNA: TGTGCCAGCAGTTTACAGGACAGGGGGCAAAACACTGAAGCTTTCTTT.

CDR3: CASSLELTGIYGYTF. CDR3 bases: TGTGCCAGCAGCTTAGAGCTTACCGGGATCTATGGCTACACCTTC. The chain uses TRBV7-8 and TRBJ1-2, with D unclear. From germline, CDR1 is SGHVS and CDR2 FQNEAQ. The CDR3 sequence is 15 residues long. Deletions cut 1 base from V and 4 bases from J, with 13 bases between.

The chain carries TRBV2 and TRBJ1-3; 7 bases agree with TRBD1. The germline CDR1 and CDR2 sequences are SNHLY and FYNNEI. This CDR3 is 13 amino acids long. V was clipped by 0 bases and J by 10 bases; unmatched bases: 3. The CDR3 spells CASSEAQGFTIYF. DNA for the CDR3: TGTGCCAGCAGTGAAGCACAGGGGTTTACCATATATTTT.

In DNA form, the CDR3 reads TGCAGTTGCAACCGGGGACTTGAGCAGTTCTTC. Encoded protein: CSCNRGLEQFF. The chain employs TRBV20-1 and TRBJ2-1, with a tentative D call TRBD2 (6 bases). With 8 bases removed from V and 9 bases from J, the gap between germline ends came to 14 bases. Germline CDR1 and CDR2: DFQATT and SNEGSKA (reference sequence). The CDR3 totals 11 residues.

By sample fraction, this clone is medium-sized (0.01 to 0.1%). J is TRBJ1-3 and V is TRBV7-9; D gene uncertain. The CDR3 totals 14 residues. Germline V gene lookup returns CDR1 SEHNR and CDR2 FQNEAQ (reference sequence). Trimming shortened V by 1 base and J by 5 bases, and 9 bases separated the two germline ends. DNA of the CDR3: TGTGCCAGCAGCTTAGGGGAGACCCGAAACACCATATATTTT. This codes for CASSLGETRNTIYF.

The chain uses TRBV2 and TRBJ2-5; the D gene is possibly TRBD2 (6 bases). Trimming shortened V by 3 bases and J by 7 bases, and 21 bases separated the two germline ends. Germline lookup yields CDR1 SNHLY and CDR2 FYNNEI. The CDR3 runs to 16 residues. CDR3: CASSDEFPGRGVTQYF. The DNA for the CDR3 is TGTGCCAGCAGTGACGAGTTCCCCGGGAGAGGGGTGACCCAGTACTTC.

This chain connects TRBV11-2 to TRBJ2-7; tentatively, D is TRBD1 (5 bases). The germline V gene has CDR1 SGHAT and CDR2 FQNNGV. The CDR3 sequence is 13 residues long. Trimming left V 5 bases short and J 0 bases short, with 8 bases between. CDR3 amino acids: CASSIQGSYEQYF. The CDR3 DNA is TGTGCCAGCAGCATCCAGGGCTCCTACGAGCAGTACTTC. The entire variable domain, with the rest obtained from reference TRBV11-2 and TRBJ2-7, is as follows: EAGVAQSPRYKIIEKRQSVAFWCNPISGHATLYWYQQILGQGPKLLIQFQNNGVVDDSQLPKDRFSAERLKGVDSTLKIQPAKLEDSAVYLCASSIQGSYEQYFGPGTRLTVT.

The J gene is TRBJ2-3, the V gene TRBV9; D is perhaps TRBD2 (5 bases). This CDR3 is 14 amino acids long. Germline V gene lookup returns CDR1 SGDLS and CDR2 YYNGEE. Deletions cut 3 bases from V and 3 bases from J, with 11 bases between. The CDR3 spells CASSAPLETDTQYF. The CDR3 DNA sequence: TGTGCCAGCAGCGCACCACTAGAGACAGATACGCAGTATTTT.

This sequence joins TRBV29-1 and TRBJ2-7; possibly TRBD2 for D (6 bases). V was cut by 4 bases and J by 6 bases, with 16 bases left in between. Germline CDR1 SQVTM, CDR2 ANQGSEA. The CDR3 extends over 13 amino acids. As DNA, the CDR3 is TGCAGCGTTGTTGGAGGGGTGTCCGGCGAGCAGTACTTC. This translates into CSVVGGVSGEQYF.

The rearrangement uses TRBV5-1 and TRBJ2-1, with TRBD1 matching over 10 bases. This CDR3 contains 15 residues. V shed 4 bases and J 10 bases; nucleotides not matched to a gene: 11. Germline-derived CDR1 and CDR2 are SGHRS and YFSETQ. CDR3 amino acids: CASSPRTGGVREQFF. The CDR3 nucleotides are TGCGCCAGCAGCCCGCGGACAGGGGGGGTTCGGGAGCAGTTCTTC. Filled out from reference TRBV5-1 and TRBJ2-1, the complete variable domain reads KAGVTQTPRYLIKTRGQQVTLSCSPISGHRSVSWYQQTPGQGLQFLFEYFSETQRNKGNFPGRFSGRQFSNSRSEMNVSTLELGDSALYLCASSPRTGGVREQFFGPGTRLTVL.

The chain links TRBV7-9 to TRBJ2-7, with TRBD2 matching over 9 bases. After removal of 4 bases from V and 2 bases from J, the junction contained 9 bases not matched to a gene. The germline V gene has CDR1 SEHNR and CDR2 FQNEAQ (reference sequence). The CDR3 loop spans 16 amino acids. The CDR3 nucleotides read TGTGCCAGCAGCTACCCAGTAGCGGGAGTGGCCTACGAGCAGTACTTC. Protein: CASSYPVAGVAYEQYF.

This rearrangement joins TRBV5-1 to TRBJ2-3; the D gene could be TRBD1 or TRBD2 (5 bases each). Trimming removed 4 bases from V and 4 bases from J, with 16 bases in between. CDR3 length: 15 residues. Germline assignment: CDR1 SGHRS and CDR2 YFSETQ. CDR3 sequence: CASSLDIRGPDTQYF. As DNA, the CDR3 is TGCGCCAGCAGCCTGGATATACGGGGCCCAGATACGCAGTATTTT.

CDR3 in amino acids: CASSFQGGIDTEAFF. The CDR3 coding sequence is TGTGCCAGCAGCTTTCAAGGGGGCATCGACACTGAAGCTTTCTTT. The gene calls are TRBV5-4 and TRBJ1-1; TRBD1 matches 7 bases. In germline, CDR1 is SGHNT, CDR2 YYREEE (reference sequence). V dropped 2 bases and J dropped 3; count of bases not matched to a gene: 7. The CDR3 loop spans 15 amino acids.

The chain joins TRBV2 to TRBJ2-6, with TRBD1 matching 7 bases. CDR3 size: 17 residues. V was clipped by 9 bases and J by 0 bases; unmatched bases: 11. Per germline, CDR1 SNHLY and CDR2 FYNNEI. The CDR3 reads CASLGPGGRSGANVLTF. CDR3 nucleotide sequence: TGTGCCAGTTTAGGGCCAGGGGGACGCTCTGGGGCCAACGTCCTGACTTTC.

This chain connects TRBV5-5 to TRBJ2-7, with D maybe TRBD1 (5 bases). The V end was cut by 1 base, the J end by 5 bases, with 13 bases between. CDR3 length: 14 residues. From germline, CDR1 is SGHKS and CDR2 YYEKEE (reference sequence). CDR3 coding DNA: TGTGCCAGCAGCTTGACAGGTGAAAGGCACGAGCAGTACTTC. It codes for CASSLTGERHEQYF.

The V and J genes are TRBV5-4 and TRBJ2-3; TRBD2 agrees at 7 bases. The length of the CDR3 is 14 residues. Unmatched junction bases numbered 7, after V lost 7 bases and J lost 2 bases. CDR1 and CDR2 (germline): SGHNT, YYREEE (reference sequence). The CDR3 reads CASSLGGITDTQYF. The DNA for the CDR3 is TGTGCCAGCTCCCTCGGGGGGATCACAGATACGCAGTATTTT.

V gene TRBV6-5 combines with J gene TRBJ2-5, with 10 nucleotides matching TRBD1. The length of the CDR3 is 15 residues. The germline V gene has CDR1 MNHEY and CDR2 SVGAGI. The junction had 7 bases not matched to a gene; V was cut back by 5 bases and J by 4 bases. In DNA, the CDR3 is TGTGCCAGCAGTCGAGACAGGGGGCGGGGAGAGACCCAGTACTTC. Translating it yields CASSRDRGRGETQYF.

This clone ranks as medium-sized. This chain connects TRBV6-5 to TRBJ1-1; TRBD1 is a possible D gene (6 bases). The CDR3 is made up of 15 amino acids. CDR1 MNHEY and CDR2 SVGAGI come from the germline V gene. Trimming took off 2 bases at V and 1 base at J, with 11 bases between the two ends. CDR3 residues: CASSYVRGKNTEAFF. The CDR3 coding sequence is TGTGCCAGCAGTTACGTGAGGGGGAAGAACACTGAAGCTTTCTTT.

This chain links TRBV6-5 with TRBJ2-1; 11 bases match TRBD1. The V gene end was trimmed by 2 bases and the J gene end by 9 bases; junction bases not matched to a gene: 6. The CDR3 contains 15 residues. The V gene's germline CDR1 is MNHEY and CDR2 SVGAGI. CDR3 protein: CASSYASGTGGEQFF. For the CDR3, the DNA is TGTGCCAGCAGTTACGCTTCCGGGACAGGGGGTGAGCAGTTCTTC.

The V gene is TRBV28, the J gene TRBJ1-5; a possible D gene is TRBD1 (6 bases). Germline V lookup: CDR1 MDHEN, CDR2 SYDVKM. This CDR3 has 15 residues. The ends were cut back, 6 bases at V and 6 bases at J, with 18 bases in the middle. The CDR3: CASSQGSGVGQPQHF. The CDR3, as DNA: TGTGCCAGCAGCCAAGGGTCAGGGGTGGGTCAGCCCCAGCATTTT.

This clone was counted between two and nine times. The chain has TRBV27 and TRBJ2-7; TRBD1 or TRBD2 may be the D gene (5 bases each). CDR1 MNHEY and CDR2 SMNVEV come from the germline V gene (reference sequence). Trimming took off 1 base at V and 0 bases at J, with 10 bases between the two ends. The CDR3 loop spans 15 amino acids. DNA for the CDR3: TGTGCCAGCAGTTTATTGGCAGGGAGCTCCTACGAGCAGTACTTC. Protein: CASSLLAGSSYEQYF.

The chain links TRBV13 to TRBJ1-2; 9 bases align to TRBD1. With 4 bases clipped from V and 6 bases from J, the junction kept 9 bases outside the gene matches. The CDR3 length is 15 residues. Germline assignment: CDR1 PRHDT and CDR2 FYEKMQ (reference sequence). The CDR3 nucleotides read TGTGCCAGCAGCTCGGCGGGACAGGGCATAGATGGCTACACCTTC. Translated: CASSSAGQGIDGYTF.

V is TRBV21-1 and J is TRBJ1-5; TRBD1 was called by the table and not checked on the DNA. TRBV21-1 is given as a pseudogene. The CDR3 contains 14 residues. The CDR3 nucleotides are TGTGCCAGCAGCAAGGGGCAGGGGACTCAGCCCCAGCATTTT. This encodes CASSKGQGTQPQHF.

V is TRBV2 and J is TRBJ1-2; D unresolved. V gave up 3 bases and J gave up 3 bases, with 8 bases separating them. The germline CDR1 and CDR2 sequences are SNHLY and FYNNEI. The CDR3 consists of 13 residues. The CDR3 is CASSEGRDYGYTF. The CDR3 nucleotides are TGTGCCAGCAGTGAGGGTAGGGACTATGGCTACACCTTC.

In its sample, this clone is large. The chain carries TRBV25-1 and TRBJ2-2; D ambiguous. The CDR3 spans 17 residues. Deletions cut 1 base from V and 3 bases from J, with 15 bases between. From germline, CDR1 is MGHDK and CDR2 SYGVNS. CDR3 in amino acids: CASSEWAVLGDTGELFF. CDR3 nucleotides: TGTGCCAGCAGTGAATGGGCTGTATTGGGTGACACCGGGGAGCTGTTTTTT.

The chain links TRBV27 to TRBJ1-3, with TRBD1 matching over 10 bases. Germline CDR1 reads MNHEY; CDR2 reads SMNVEV (reference sequence). The CDR3 contains 18 residues. V trimming: 0 bases; J trimming: 0 bases; junction bases outside the gene matches: 5. The CDR3 DNA is TGTGCCAGCAGTTTATCGGGGACAGGGGCAAGCTCTGGAAACACCATATATTTT. Its protein product is CASSLSGTGASSGNTIYF.